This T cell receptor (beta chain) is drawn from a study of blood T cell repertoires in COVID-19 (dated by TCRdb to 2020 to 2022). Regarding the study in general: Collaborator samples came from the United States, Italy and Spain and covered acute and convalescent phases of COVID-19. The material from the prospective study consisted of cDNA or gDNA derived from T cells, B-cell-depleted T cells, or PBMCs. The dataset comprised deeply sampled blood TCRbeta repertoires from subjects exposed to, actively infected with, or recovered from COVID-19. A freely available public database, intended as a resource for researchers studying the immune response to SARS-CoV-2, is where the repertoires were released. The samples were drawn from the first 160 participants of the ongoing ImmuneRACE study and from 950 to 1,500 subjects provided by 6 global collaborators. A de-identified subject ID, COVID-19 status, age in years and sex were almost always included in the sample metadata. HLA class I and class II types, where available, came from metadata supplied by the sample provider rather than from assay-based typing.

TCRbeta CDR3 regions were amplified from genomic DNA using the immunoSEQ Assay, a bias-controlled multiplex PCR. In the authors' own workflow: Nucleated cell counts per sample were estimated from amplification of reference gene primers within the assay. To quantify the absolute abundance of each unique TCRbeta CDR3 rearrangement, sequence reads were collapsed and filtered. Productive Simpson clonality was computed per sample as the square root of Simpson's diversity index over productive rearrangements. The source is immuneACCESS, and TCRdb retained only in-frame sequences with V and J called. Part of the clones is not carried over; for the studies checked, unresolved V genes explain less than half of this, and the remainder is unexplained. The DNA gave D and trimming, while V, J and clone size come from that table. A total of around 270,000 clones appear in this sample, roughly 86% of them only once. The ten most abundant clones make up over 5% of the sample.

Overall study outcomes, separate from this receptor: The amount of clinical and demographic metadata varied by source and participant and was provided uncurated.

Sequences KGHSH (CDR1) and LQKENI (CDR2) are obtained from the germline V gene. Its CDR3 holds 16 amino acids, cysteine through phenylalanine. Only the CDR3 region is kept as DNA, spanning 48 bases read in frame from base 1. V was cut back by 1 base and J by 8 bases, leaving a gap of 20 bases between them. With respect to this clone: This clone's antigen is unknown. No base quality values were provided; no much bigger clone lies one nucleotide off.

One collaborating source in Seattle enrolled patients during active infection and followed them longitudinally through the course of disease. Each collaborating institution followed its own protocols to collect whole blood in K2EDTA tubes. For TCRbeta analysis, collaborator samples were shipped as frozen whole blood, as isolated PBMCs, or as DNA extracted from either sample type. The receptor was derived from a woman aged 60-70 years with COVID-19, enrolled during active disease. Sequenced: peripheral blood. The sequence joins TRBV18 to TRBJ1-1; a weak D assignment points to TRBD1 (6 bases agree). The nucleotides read TGTGCCAGCTCACCACGAGAGCTCAGGGGAGAAACAGAAGCTTTCTTT. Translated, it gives CASSPRELRGETEAFF.